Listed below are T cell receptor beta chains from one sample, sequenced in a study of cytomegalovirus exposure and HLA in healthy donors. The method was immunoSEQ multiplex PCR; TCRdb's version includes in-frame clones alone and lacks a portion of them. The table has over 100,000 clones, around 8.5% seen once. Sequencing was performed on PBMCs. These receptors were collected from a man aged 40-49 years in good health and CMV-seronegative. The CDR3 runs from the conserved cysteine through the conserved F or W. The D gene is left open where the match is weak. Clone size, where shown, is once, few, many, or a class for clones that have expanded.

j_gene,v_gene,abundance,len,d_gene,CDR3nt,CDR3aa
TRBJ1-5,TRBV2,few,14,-,TGTGCCAGCCGGGAGTTCTATAGCAATCAGCCCCAGCATTTT,CASREFYSNQPQHF
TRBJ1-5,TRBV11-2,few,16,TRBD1,TGTGCCAGCAGCTTAGGCCATCAGGGGGGCAATCAGCCCCAGCATTTT,CASSLGHQGGNQPQHF
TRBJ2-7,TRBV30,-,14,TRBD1,TGTGCCTGGAGTGGAGGGGACAGCTCCTACGAGCAGTACTTC,CAWSGGDSSYEQYF
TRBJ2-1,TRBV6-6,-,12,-,TGTGCCAGCAGTCCGTCCTACAATGAGCAGTTCTTC,CASSPSYNEQFF
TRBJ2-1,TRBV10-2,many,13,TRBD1,TGCGCCAGCATGACAGGGGGTATCAATGAGCAGTTCTTC,CASMTGGINEQFF
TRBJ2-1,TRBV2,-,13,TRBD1,TGTGCCACCAAGGACAGGGCCTACAATGAGCAGTTCTTC,CATKDRAYNEQFF
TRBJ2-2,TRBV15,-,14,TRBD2,TGTGCCACCCGGACTAGACGAGTTTCCGGGGAGCTGTTTTTT,CATRTRRVSGELFF
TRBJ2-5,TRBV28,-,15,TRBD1,TGTGCCAGCAGGAGAGGGGGGACAGGGACGGAGACCCAGTACTTC,CASRRGGTGTETQYF
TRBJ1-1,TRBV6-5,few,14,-,TGTGCCAGCAGTTACAGAAGCCAGGGGACTGAAGCTTTCTTT,CASSYRSQGTEAFF
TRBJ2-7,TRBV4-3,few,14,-,TGCGCCAGCAGCCAAGATCGGCAGCCCGAGGGGCAGTACTTC,CASSQDRQPEGQYF
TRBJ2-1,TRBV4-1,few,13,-,TGCGCCAGCAGCCTATCCCGTCTCGATGAGCAGTTCTTC,CASSLSRLDEQFF
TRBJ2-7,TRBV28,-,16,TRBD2,TGTGCCAGCAGTCCCCGACTAGCGGGGGGTTCCTACGAGCAGTACTTC,CASSPRLAGGSYEQYF
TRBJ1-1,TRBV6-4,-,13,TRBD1,TGTGCCAGCAGTGTCGACAGGGGGAGAGAAGCTTTCTTT,CASSVDRGREAFF
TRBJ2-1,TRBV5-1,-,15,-,TGCGCCAGCAGCTTGAACAGGGTCGGCTACAATGAGCAGTTCTTC,CASSLNRVGYNEQFF
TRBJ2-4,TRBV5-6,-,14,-,TGTGCCAGCAGCTTGGCTCAGGGGAAAAACATTCAGTACTTC,CASSLAQGKNIQYF
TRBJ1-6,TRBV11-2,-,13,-,TGTGCCAGCAGCCCGACTTATAATTCACCCCTCCACTTT,CASSPTYNSPLHF